This section outlines one T cell receptor beta chain sequence together with its context. Its antigen is unknown. Treatment noted: roughly 18 received Ad26.COV2.S at low or high dose, single or two shots; about five received placebo; per-sample allocation not given. All samples were drawn on day 63, counting from the first vaccine or placebo injection. Immunization relied on an Ad26 vector, which expressed Wuhan-strain SARS-CoV-2 spike. Germline loops: CDR1 ENHRY, CDR2 SYGVKD. The CDR3 totals 19 residues. V shed 0 bases and J shed 4 bases, with 22 bases lying between them. This record belongs to a study of Ad26.COV2.S vaccination and SARS-CoV-2 variants. Study-level background: Ad26.COV2.S given intramuscularly, once or twice 56 days apart. The study's findings and limits: Vaccine and placebo recipients had comparable breadth of non-spike TCRs.

The repertoire was sequenced with immunoSEQ multiplex PCR; TCRdb's copy has only in-frame clones and lacks some. This repertoire shows 350,000 to 600,000 clones, roughly 87% found once; its top ten account for about 1.5%. J is TRBJ1-3 and V is TRBV10-3; the D gene is possibly TRBD1 (6 bases). This clonotype was sampled from a person aged 18-60 years who received the Ad26.COV2.S COVID-19 vaccine or a placebo. This material consisted of peripheral blood, taken in a trial of Ad26.COV2.S vaccine versus placebo. CDR3 nucleotide sequence: TGTGCCATCAGTGAGTCCGGTCCTCGGCAGGGGCTTTCGGGAAACACCATATATTTT. It yields the protein CAISESGPRQGLSGNTIYF.